A single sample is the source of the 26 T cell receptor beta chains below, sequenced in a study of shared clonotypes between healthy human individuals. Method: immunoSEQ multiplex PCR; TCRdb's copy keeps in-frame clones and lacks some. Among about 2 million clones, about 95% were seen once, and the ten largest hold roughly 1%. The naive CD8 subset, CD45RO-negative cells positively selected for CCR7, excluded terminally differentiated effector memory CD45RA+ cells. The sample taken for sequencing was naive CD8+ T cells sorted from blood. Every receptor here comes from a young man in good health.

This clone was recorded once. The chain carries TRBV14 and TRBJ1-4; D call uncertain. Germline assignment: CDR1 SGHDN and CDR2 FVKESK. CDR3 length: 15 residues. Trimming took off 1 base at V and 7 bases at J, with 13 bases between the two ends. The CDR3 spells CASSQGQPGSEKLFF. DNA for the CDR3: TGTGCCAGCAGCCAAGGGCAGCCGGGGTCTGAAAAACTGTTTTTT.

J is TRBJ1-1 and V is TRBV27; D remains unclear. The CDR3 length is 15 residues. CDR1 and CDR2 (germline): MNHEY, SMNVEV (reference sequence). V was cut by 2 bases and J by 2 bases, with 12 bases left in between. The CDR3 DNA reads as TGTGCCAGCAGTTTAGCTCTGGGTGTAAACACTGAAGCTTTCTTT. This sequence encodes CASSLALGVNTEAFF.

This clone showed up just once. The J gene is TRBJ2-3, the V gene TRBV6-1; TRBD1 matches at 8 bases. The trim removed 4 bases at V and 1 base at J, leaving 7 bases unmatched. The length of the CDR3 is 16 residues. Germline V gene lookup returns CDR1 MNHNS and CDR2 SASEGT. CDR3 in DNA: TGTGCCAGCAGTGTGACAGGGGATTGGGGCACAGATACGCAGTATTTT. It codes for CASSVTGDWGTDTQYF.

This chain joins TRBV6-5 and TRBJ1-6; tentative D call: TRBD1 (6 bases). Per germline, CDR1 MNHEY and CDR2 SVGAGI. The CDR3 totals 15 residues. Trimming removed 0 bases at V and 9 bases at J, with 12 bases between. In nucleotides, the CDR3 is TGTGCCAGCAGTTACTCGATAGGGGGGGCTTCACCCCTCCACTTT. Translated, it gives CASSYSIGGASPLHF.

This chain joins TRBV5-6 and TRBJ1-1; 7 bases agree with TRBD1. The CDR3 length is 13 residues. After removal of 4 bases from V and 4 bases from J, the junction contained 4 bases not matched to a gene. Germline CDR1 SGHDT, CDR2 YYEEEE. CDR3 region: CASSPGQTTEAFF. The CDR3 DNA is TGTGCCAGCAGCCCGGGACAGACCACTGAAGCTTTCTTT. Full variable domain (remainder filled in from reference TRBV5-6 and TRBJ1-1): DAGVTQSPTHLIKTRGQQVTLRCSPKSGHDTVSWYQQALGQGPQFIFQYYEEEERQRGNFPDRFSGHQFPNYSSELNVNALLLGDSALYLCASSPGQTTEAFFGQGTRLTVV.

The gene calls are TRBV10-2 and TRBJ1-1; D is ambiguous. The CDR3 covers 17 residues. The germline CDR1 and CDR2 sequences are WSHSY and SAAADI. The V end was cut by 4 bases, the J end by 0 bases, with 18 bases between. This chain's CDR3 is CASSVKDSSWMNTEAFF. CDR3 nucleotides: TGCGCCAGCAGTGTGAAAGACTCGTCGTGGATGAACACTGAAGCTTTCTTT.

On this clone itself: Other DNA sequences of this sample code for an identical CDR3. This sequence joins TRBV7-6 and TRBJ2-7; D uncertain. V lost 0 bases to trimming and J lost 4 bases, with 7 bases between them. CDR3 size: 13 residues. CDR1 and CDR2 (germline): SGHVS, FNYEAQ. CDR3 DNA: TGTGCCAGCAGCTTAGCGCTGGGGTACGAGCAGTACTTC. Amino acids: CASSLALGYEQYF.

This chain links TRBV15 with TRBJ1-5; D perhaps matches TRBD1 (5 bases). Germline V gene lookup returns CDR1 LNHNV and CDR2 YYDKDF (reference sequence). V lost 0 bases, J lost 5 bases, and 8 bases lay in between. CDR3 size: 14 residues. CDR3 DNA sequence: TGTGCCACCAGCAGAGATTTGGGGCATCAGCCCCAGCATTTT. Translation: CATSRDLGHQPQHF.

This chain links TRBV6-5 with TRBJ1-5, with D unclear. CDR3 length: 14 residues. V lost 6 bases to trimming and J lost 0 bases, with 9 bases between them. In germline, CDR1 is MNHEY, CDR2 SVGAGI. This chain's CDR3 is CASSPENSNQPQHF. The DNA for the CDR3 is TGTGCCAGCAGCCCCGAGAATAGCAATCAGCCCCAGCATTTT.

The J gene is TRBJ1-2, the V gene TRBV29-1, with unresolved D. The CDR3 consists of 15 residues. Germline V CDR1 and CDR2: SQVTM, ANQGSEA. V was clipped by 0 bases and J by 5 bases, with 16 bases between them. The CDR3 DNA follows: TGCAGCGTTGAAGATGTGAACAGCCTAGGGTATGGCTACACCTTC. This encodes CSVEDVNSLGYGYTF.

The chain is built from TRBV7-9 and TRBJ2-1; D might be TRBD1 (6 bases). Germline V gives CDR1 SEHNR, CDR2 FQNEAQ (reference sequence). Trimming took off 8 bases at V and 4 bases at J, with 12 bases between the two ends. CDR3 length: 13 amino acids. The CDR3 region has the DNA TGTGCCAGCGCTGAGGGGGAGTACAATGAGCAGTTCTTC. Its translation is CASAEGEYNEQFF.

The chain carries TRBV2 and TRBJ1-6, with no clear D. V lost 3 bases and J lost 10, with 7 bases in between. This CDR3 region has 12 residues. CDR1 and CDR2 (germline): SNHLY, FYNNEI. The CDR3, as DNA: TGTGCCAGCAGTGACCCTCTATCACCCCTCCACTTT. Translated: CASSDPLSPLHF.

V usage is TRBV11-2 and J usage is TRBJ2-7; a weak D match, TRBD1 (6 bases). Germline V gene lookup returns CDR1 SGHAT and CDR2 FQNNGV. Trimming took 5 bases from V and 3 from J, leaving 17 bases between them. The CDR3 is 15 amino acids. The CDR3 reads CASSPPDRSFYEQYF. CDR3 bases: TGTGCCAGCAGCCCCCCGGACAGATCCTTCTACGAGCAGTACTTC.

As concerns this clone: Other DNA sequences of this sample code for an identical CDR3. Here the CDR3 DNA reads TGCAGCGTTGTCCCAGGGGGCGCCGGAGAGACCCAGTACTTC. It codes for CSVVPGGAGETQYF. The chain links TRBV29-1 to TRBJ2-5, with 8 bases matching TRBD1. Looked up from germline, CDR1 is SQVTM and CDR2 is ANQGSEA. The CDR3 length is 14 residues. Germline trimming cut 4 bases from V and 4 bases from J; bases unmatched to any gene: 8.

The chain combines TRBV9 with TRBJ2-7; 7 bases fit TRBD1. V lost 3 bases, J lost 0 bases, and 3 bases stayed unmatched. This CDR3 comprises 14 residues. CDR1 SGDLS and CDR2 YYNGEE come from the germline V gene. In DNA, the CDR3 is TGTGCCAGCAGCGAGACAGGGAGCTCCTACGAGCAGTACTTC. It yields the protein CASSETGSSYEQYF.

This sequence joins TRBV30 and TRBJ2-5; 11 bases match TRBD1. J lost 0 bases, V lost 2 bases, and 2 bases had no gene match. The CDR3 runs to 15 residues. Germline V gene lookup returns CDR1 GTSNPN and CDR2 SVGIG (reference sequence). In nucleotides, the CDR3 is TGTGCCTGGAGTTCGGGACAGGGGGACCAAGAGACCCAGTACTTC. Translation gives CAWSSGQGDQETQYF.

The rearrangement uses TRBV12-5 and TRBJ1-2, with 8 bases aligning to TRBD1. The CDR3 spans 14 residues. Germline loops: CDR1 LGHNT, CDR2 FRNRAP. V gave up 1 base and J gave up 8 bases; unmatched junction bases: 6. In DNA form, the CDR3 reads TGTGCTAGTGGTTTGGAGACAGGGGTACGAGGCTACACCTTC. This gives the protein CASGLETGVRGYTF.

The gene calls are TRBV7-2 and TRBJ2-7; the D gene could be TRBD1 or TRBD2 (5 bases each). The CDR3 contains 15 residues. Between the trimmed V and J ends, which lost 5 bases and 2 bases, there was a span of 16 bases. Germline CDR1 SGHTA, CDR2 FQGNSA. The CDR3: CASSLGAGLAYEQYF. CDR3 nucleotide sequence: TGTGCCAGCAGCCTCGGGGCCGGGCTTGCCTACGAGCAGTACTTC.

This rearrangement joins TRBV6-1 to TRBJ1-4; D call uncertain. Trimming took 2 bases from V and 0 from J, leaving 13 bases between them. CDR3 length equals 17 residues. The germline CDR1 and CDR2 sequences are MNHNS and SASEGT. CDR3 DNA sequence: TGTGCCAGCAGTGAATCCGTGGCAATGGCAACTAATGAAAAACTGTTTTTT. This sequence encodes CASSESVAMATNEKLFF.

This sequence joins TRBV13 and TRBJ1-1; TRBD1 is a possible D gene (5 bases). The CDR3 sequence is 14 residues long. Trimming stripped 5 bases from V and 4 bases from J, with 14 bases between. Germline values: CDR1 PRHDT, CDR2 FYEKMQ (reference sequence). CDR3 sequence reads: CASSGGLEATEAFF. The CDR3 bases are TGTGCCAGCAGCGGGGGGTTGGAGGCCACTGAAGCTTTCTTT.

The chain couples TRBV27 to TRBJ1-1; TRBD1 matches at 9 bases. CDR3 length: 16 residues. With V trimmed by 0 bases and J by 4 bases, 6 bases remained unmatched. The germline CDR1 and CDR2 sequences are MNHEY and SMNVEV (reference sequence). The CDR3 DNA sequence: TGTGCCAGCAGTTTATCAACAGGGGGCCGGGGCACTGAAGCTTTCTTT. As protein: CASSLSTGGRGTEAFF.

CDR3 nucleotide sequence: TGTGCCTGGAGTGTATTACCCCCTGGGGCGGGATCCACAGATACGCAGTATTTT. Amino acid sequence: CAWSVLPPGAGSTDTQYF. The rearrangement uses TRBV30 and TRBJ2-3; perhaps TRBD2 as D (6 bases). V gave up 0 bases and J gave up 2 bases, with 21 bases separating them. CDR3 size: 18 residues. The germline CDR1 and CDR2 sequences are GTSNPN and SVGIG (reference sequence).

V and J are TRBV6-4 and TRBJ1-5, with D tentatively TRBD1 (5 bases). From germline, CDR1 is MRHNA and CDR2 SNTAGT. The CDR3 spans 13 residues. Trimming removed 3 bases at V and 7 bases at J, with 10 bases between. CDR3 bases: TGTGCCAGCAGTGATGGGGGGGAGCAGCCCCAGCATTTT. It yields the protein CASSDGGEQPQHF.

The V and J genes are TRBV13 and TRBJ2-1; 14 bases agree with TRBD2. V shed 3 bases, J shed 5 bases, and the junction held 3 bases outside the gene matches. Germline CDR1 PRHDT, CDR2 FYEKMQ (reference sequence). The CDR3 runs to 16 residues. CDR3 sequence: CASSFPGLAGDNEQFF. The CDR3 nucleotides are TGTGCCAGCAGCTTCCCGGGACTAGCGGGAGACAATGAGCAGTTCTTC.

CDR3 bases: TGCAGCGTTACCGGGACAGGGAACACCGGGGAGCTGTTTTTT. As protein: CSVTGTGNTGELFF. V and J are TRBV29-1 and TRBJ2-2; 8 bases align to TRBD1. This CDR3 region has 14 residues. In germline, CDR1 is SQVTM, CDR2 ANQGSEA. The V gene end was trimmed by 5 bases and the J gene end by 1 base; junction bases not matched to a gene: 3.

A remark on this clone: The same CDR3 is also encoded by other DNA sequences in this sample. V and J are TRBV5-1 and TRBJ2-1; weak D call: TRBD2 (5 bases). Between the trimmed V and J ends, which lost 0 bases and 4 bases, there was a span of 11 bases. From germline, CDR1 is SGHRS and CDR2 YFSETQ. CDR3 length: 15 residues. The CDR3, as DNA: TGCGCCAGCAGCTTGGTCGGCGGGCTTTACAATGAGCAGTTCTTC. Translated, it gives CASSLVGGLYNEQFF.